The 7 T cell receptor beta chains reported below all come from one sample, sequenced in a study of control samples from healthy donors and cancer patients. Produced via immunoSEQ multiplex PCR; TCRdb's table is partial and in-frame only. Here the sample spans around 120,000 clones, 88% being singletons. The sample consisted of blood. These receptors were obtained from a man aged 40-49 years in good health.

V usage is TRBV5-5 and J usage is TRBJ2-5; TRBD1 matches 7 bases. This CDR3 is built from 12 residues. The germline V gene encodes CDR1 SGHKS and CDR2 YYEKEE (reference sequence). V shed 7 bases and J 2 bases; nucleotides not matched to a gene: 2. The CDR3 protein is CASPGQQETQYF. For the CDR3, the DNA is TGTGCCAGCCCGGGACAGCAAGAGACCCAGTACTTC.

The J gene is TRBJ1-5, the V gene TRBV7-2; tentative D call: TRBD1 (5 bases). Trimming stripped 3 bases from V and 1 base from J, with 7 bases between. This CDR3 spans 14 amino acids. Germline V CDR1 and CDR2: SGHTA, FQGNSA. The CDR3 region is CASSFWGSNQPQHF. CDR3 DNA: TGTGCCAGCAGCTTCTGGGGGAGCAATCAGCCCCAGCATTTT.

This chain links TRBV7-2 with TRBJ2-2; 12 bases line up with TRBD2. From germline, CDR1 is SGHTA and CDR2 FQGNSA. The CDR3 totals 15 residues. Trimming removed 5 bases from V and 9 bases from J; junction bases left unmatched: 7. CDR3 amino acids: CASSLRTSGDWELFF. As DNA, the CDR3 is TGTGCCAGCAGCCTGAGGACTAGCGGGGACTGGGAGCTGTTTTTT.

V is TRBV13 and J is TRBJ1-6; possible D gene TRBD1, 6 bases. This CDR3 region has 13 residues. From germline, CDR1 is PRHDT and CDR2 FYEKMQ (reference sequence). The germline V and J ends were trimmed by 5 bases and 9 bases, with 11 bases remaining between them. The chain's CDR3 is CASSVTGISPLHF. In nucleotides, the CDR3 is TGTGCCAGCAGCGTCACAGGGATTTCACCCCTCCACTTT.

This clone was observed a single time. V usage is TRBV29-1 and J usage is TRBJ1-2; possible D gene TRBD1, 5 bases. Trimming cost V 3 bases and J 6 bases, with 8 bases left between them. Germline V gene lookup returns CDR1 SQVTM and CDR2 ANQGSEA. This CDR3 has 11 residues. Here the CDR3 DNA reads TGCAGCGTTGACAGGGCTCATGGCTACACCTTC. Its protein is CSVDRAHGYTF.

The chain uses TRBV5-4 and TRBJ2-7; TRBD1 aligns across 7 bases. The CDR3 covers 15 residues. The germline V gene has CDR1 SGHNT and CDR2 YYREEE (reference sequence). With V trimmed by 0 bases and J by 1 base, 4 bases remained unmatched. The CDR3 DNA is TGTGCCAGCAGCTTGGGACAGGGCGCATCCTACGAGCAGTACTTC. This gives the protein CASSLGQGASYEQYF.

The rearrangement links TRBV4-3 to TRBJ2-7, with 9 bases matching TRBD1. The J segment lost 2 bases and the V segment lost 0 bases, leaving 8 bases of the junction unmatched. The CDR3 consists of 17 residues. Per germline, CDR1 LGHNA and CDR2 YSLEER. The CDR3 DNA follows: TGCGCCAGCAGCCAAGATCCCCCACAGGGGGCGGCCTACGAGCAGTACTTC. Protein sequence: CASSQDPPQGAAYEQYF.